The clone carrying this T cell receptor (beta chain) was seen once. Its antigen is not identified. These data come from a study of cytomegalovirus exposure and HLA in healthy donors. Study results and limitations: Relative to the approximately 700-donor mean, N-insertions were reportedly fewer in an Asian-associated ancestry cluster in a later analysis. Follow-up analysis seemed to connect common viral pathogens with several of the most significant clusters identified. By a later analysis, the bulk of CMV-associated TCR beta chains appeared HLA-restricted.

The PCR used 60 Vbeta and 13 Jbeta primers. The repertoire was sequenced with immunoSEQ multiplex PCR; TCRdb's copy has only in-frame clones and lacks some. The sample includes 90,000 to 95,000 clones, 81% of them seen just once. Specimen: PBMCs. This receptor was identified in a girl aged 2 to 9 in good health and CMV-seropositive.

The CDR3 region is CAWSGDIGNTIYF. CDR3 nucleotide sequence: TGTGCCTGGAGCGGGGACATCGGAAACACCATATATTTT. V usage is TRBV30 and J usage is TRBJ1-3; a possible D gene is TRBD1 (6 bases). Germline values: CDR1 GTSNPN, CDR2 SVGIG (reference sequence). V was pared by 3 bases and J by 4 bases, with 10 bases between. The CDR3 has 13 amino acids. The whole variable domain, remainder taken from reference TRBV30 and TRBJ1-3, is SQTIHQWPATLVQPVGSPLSLECTVEGTSNPNLYWYRQAAGRGLQLLFYSVGIGQISSEVPQNLSASRPQDRQFILSSKKLLLSDSGFYLCAWSGDIGNTIYFGEGSWLTVV.